The present entry profiles one T cell receptor beta chain with its context. The target antigen is unknown. Isolation of naive CD8 T cells was achieved by sorting on a CD8+CD4-CCR7+CD45RA+ phenotype. This entry belongs to a study of molecular identifiers for immune sequencing clone quantification. Study-level points and caveats: Over 99% of effector molecules, yet under 1% of naive-cell molecules, were held by clones above 20 RNA copies.

Listed TCR primers, together with previously described methods, were used for the bulk TCR libraries. TCRdb re-derived calls from the PCR reads in MiXCR, one entry per CDR3 protein. The table has more than 550,000 distinct CDR3 sequences, approximately 24% seen once. The sequencing input was naive CD8+ T cells from blood, with Jurkat cell RNA spiked in. The subset denotes: FACS-sorted CD8+CD4-CCR7+CD45RA+ naive T cells. The origin of this receptor is a human donor in good health. Some libraries in this study had Jurkat cell RNA spiked in.

CDR3 DNA sequence: TGTGCCAGCAGCGCCCGGACAAGGGGGACTGAAGCTTTCTTT. It encodes CASSARTRGTEAFF. The rearrangement uses TRBV12-3 or TRBV12-4 and TRBJ1-1; D possibly corresponds to TRBD1 (6 bases). V shed 6 bases and J shed 5 bases, with 16 bases lying between them. CDR3 size: 14 residues.